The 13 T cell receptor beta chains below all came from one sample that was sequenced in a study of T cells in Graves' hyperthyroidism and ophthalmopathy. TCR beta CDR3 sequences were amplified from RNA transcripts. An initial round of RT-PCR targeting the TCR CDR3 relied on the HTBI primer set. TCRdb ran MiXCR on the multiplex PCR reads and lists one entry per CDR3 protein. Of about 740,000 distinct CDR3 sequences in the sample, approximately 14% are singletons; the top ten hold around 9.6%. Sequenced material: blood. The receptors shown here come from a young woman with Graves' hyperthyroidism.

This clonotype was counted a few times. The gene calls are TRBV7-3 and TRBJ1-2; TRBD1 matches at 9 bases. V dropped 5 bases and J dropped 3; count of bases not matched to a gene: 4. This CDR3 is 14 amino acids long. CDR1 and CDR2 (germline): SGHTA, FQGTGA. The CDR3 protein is CASSANRGHYGYTF. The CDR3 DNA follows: TGTGCCAGCAGCGCGAACAGGGGGCACTATGGCTACACCTTC.

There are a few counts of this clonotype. The CDR3 region has the DNA TGTGCCACCAGGAGAAGCGGGAGAATCTACGAGCAGTACTTC. Translated: CATRRSGRIYEQYF. The rearrangement joins TRBV24-1 to TRBJ2-7; the match to TRBD2 covers 8 bases. V lost 7 bases, J lost 3 bases, and 7 bases stayed unmatched. Germline loops: CDR1 KGHDR, CDR2 SFDVKD. This CDR3 has 14 amino acids.

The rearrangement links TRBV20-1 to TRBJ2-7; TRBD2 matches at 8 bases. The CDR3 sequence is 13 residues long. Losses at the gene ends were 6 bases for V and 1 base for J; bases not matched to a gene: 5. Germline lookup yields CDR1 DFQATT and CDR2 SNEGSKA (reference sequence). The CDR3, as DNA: TGCAGTGCCCGCGGGAGGACATCCTACGAGCAGTACTTC. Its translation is CSARGRTSYEQYF.

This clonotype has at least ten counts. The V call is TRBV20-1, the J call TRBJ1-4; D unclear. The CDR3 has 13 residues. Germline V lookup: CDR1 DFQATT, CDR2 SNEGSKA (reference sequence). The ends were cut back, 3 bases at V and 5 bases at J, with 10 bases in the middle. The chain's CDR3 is CSASTDPNEKLFF. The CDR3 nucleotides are TGCAGTGCTAGTACCGACCCCAATGAAAAACTGTTTTTT.

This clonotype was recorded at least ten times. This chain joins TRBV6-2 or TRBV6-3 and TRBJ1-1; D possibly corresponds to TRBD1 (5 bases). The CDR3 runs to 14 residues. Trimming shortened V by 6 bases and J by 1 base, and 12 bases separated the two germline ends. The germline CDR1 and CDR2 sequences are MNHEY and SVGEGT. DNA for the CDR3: TGTGCCAGCAGGGCGCAGGGAGCGAACACTGAAGCTTTCTTT. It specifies CASRAQGANTEAFF.

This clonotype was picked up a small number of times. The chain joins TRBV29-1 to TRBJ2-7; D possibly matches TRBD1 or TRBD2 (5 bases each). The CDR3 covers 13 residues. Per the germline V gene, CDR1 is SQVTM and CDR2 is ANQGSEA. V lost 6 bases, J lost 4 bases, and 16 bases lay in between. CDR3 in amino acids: CSVVRDGDYEQYF. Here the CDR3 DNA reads TGCAGCGTCGTCCGGGACGGGGATTACGAGCAGTACTTC.

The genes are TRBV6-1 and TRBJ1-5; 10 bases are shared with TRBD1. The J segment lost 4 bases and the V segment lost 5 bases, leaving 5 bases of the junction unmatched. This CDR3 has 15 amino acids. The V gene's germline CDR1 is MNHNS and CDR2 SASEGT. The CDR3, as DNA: TGTGCCAGCAGTTCCCCGGACAGGGGGAATCAGCCCCAGCATTTT. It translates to CASSSPDRGNQPQHF.

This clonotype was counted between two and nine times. The DNA of the CDR3 is TGTGCCAGCAGCGTAGTGGACAGGGTTTACTCTGGAAACACCATATATTTT. This codes for CASSVVDRVYSGNTIYF. The chain uses TRBV9 and TRBJ1-3, with 8 bases that match TRBD1. The junction had 5 bases not matched to a gene; V was cut back by 0 bases and J by 0 bases. Germline values: CDR1 SGDLS, CDR2 YYNGEE. The CDR3 is 17 residues long.

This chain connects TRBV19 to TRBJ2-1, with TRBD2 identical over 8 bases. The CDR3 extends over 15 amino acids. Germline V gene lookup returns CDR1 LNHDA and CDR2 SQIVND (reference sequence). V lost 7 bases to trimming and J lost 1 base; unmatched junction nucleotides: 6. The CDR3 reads CASTRTGGSYNEQFF. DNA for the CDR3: TGTGCCAGTACCCGGACGGGAGGGTCCTACAATGAGCAGTTCTTC.

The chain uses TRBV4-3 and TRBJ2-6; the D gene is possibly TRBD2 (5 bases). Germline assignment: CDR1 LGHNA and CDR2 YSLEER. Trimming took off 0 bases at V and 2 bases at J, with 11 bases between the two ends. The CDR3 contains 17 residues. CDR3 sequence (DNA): TGCGCCAGCAGCCAAGATTCCCGAGGGACTGGGGCCAACGTCCTGACTTTC. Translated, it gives CASSQDSRGTGANVLTF.

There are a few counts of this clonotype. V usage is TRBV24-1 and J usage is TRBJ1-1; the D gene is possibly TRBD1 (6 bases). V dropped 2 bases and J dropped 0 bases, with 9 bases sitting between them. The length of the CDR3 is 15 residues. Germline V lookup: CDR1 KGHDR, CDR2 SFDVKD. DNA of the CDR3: TGTGCCACCAGTGATTCGGGGGGGCTGAACACTGAAGCTTTCTTT. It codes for CATSDSGGLNTEAFF.

The CDR3 loop is CASTPRDGVKKFKFF. The CDR3 nucleotides read TGTGCCAGCACCCCACGCGACGGGGTGAAAAAGTTCAAGTTCTTC. J is TRBJ2-1 and V is TRBV6-1; D might be TRBD2 (5 bases). The CDR3 has 15 amino acids. The V end was cut by 7 bases, the J end by 14 bases, with 27 bases between. CDR1 and CDR2 from the germline V gene are MNHNS and SASEGT.

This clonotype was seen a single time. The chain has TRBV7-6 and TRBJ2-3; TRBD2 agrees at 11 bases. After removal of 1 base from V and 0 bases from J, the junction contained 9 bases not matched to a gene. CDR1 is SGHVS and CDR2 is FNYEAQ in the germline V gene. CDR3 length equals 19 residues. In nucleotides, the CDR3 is TGTGCCAGCAGCTTAGATCCGGGACTAGCGGCTTCTAGCACAGATACGCAGTATTTT. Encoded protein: CASSLDPGLAASSTDTQYF.